Following are 9 T cell receptor beta chains from one sample sequenced in a study of vaccination and CD4 T cells after COVID-19. An Oncomine TCR Beta short-read assay was used to sequence the DNA from cultured CD4+ T cells. MiXCR, applied by TCRdb to the PCR reads, yields one record per CDR3 protein. The table lists 12,000 or so distinct CDR3 sequences, 44% of them singletons. Stated treatment: roughly 11-day PBMC culture with coronavirus spike peptide pools or control peptides (ViraFEST assay). These receptors have no known antigen. What was sequenced was cultured CD4+ T cells from blood. The receptors shown here come from a human donor with COVID-19.

This clonotype was found a few times. The genes are TRBV5-8 and TRBJ2-5, with D possibly matching TRBD2 (6 bases). The CDR3 extends over 13 amino acids. Germline values: CDR1 SGHTS, CDR2 YDEGEE. Trimming pared 4 bases from V and 2 bases from J, leaving 9 bases between. The CDR3 sequence: CASSRGSQETQYF. The CDR3 DNA reads TGTGCCAGCAGCCGGGGGTCGCAAGAGACCCAGTACTTC.

The table lists this clonotype with a few counts. This chain uses TRBV10-3 with TRBJ2-5, with TRBD1 matching over 9 bases. The CDR3 sequence is 13 residues long. V gave up 7 bases and J gave up 1 base; unmatched junction bases: 1. CDR1 ENHRY and CDR2 SYGVKD come from the germline V gene. DNA of the CDR3: TGTGCCATCAAACAGGGGGCCCAAGAGACCCAGTACTTC. Its translation: CAIKQGAQETQYF.

The chain carries TRBV3-1 and TRBJ2-2, with D uncertain. With 3 bases removed from V and 3 bases from J, the gap between germline ends came to 8 bases. Germline CDR1 is LGHDT and CDR2 is YNNKEL (reference sequence). This CDR3 has 14 residues. CDR3 in DNA: TGTGCCAGCAGCCACGGAGTTCACACCGGGGAGCTGTTTTTT. Residues: CASSHGVHTGELFF.

The rearrangement links TRBV11-3 to TRBJ1-2; 9 bases fit TRBD1. CDR1 SGHNT and CDR2 YENEEA come from the germline V gene. The CDR3 runs to 14 residues. Losses at the gene ends were 6 bases for V and 6 bases for J; bases not matched to a gene: 8. CDR3 amino acids: CASSYTGGIDGYTF. In nucleotides, the CDR3 is TGTGCCAGCAGTTATACAGGGGGCATCGATGGCTACACCTTC.

The V call is TRBV7-2, the J call TRBJ2-7, with 9 nucleotides matching TRBD2. Looked up from germline, CDR1 is SGHTA and CDR2 is FQGNSA. After removal of 2 bases from V and 11 bases from J, the junction contained 4 bases not matched to a gene. CDR3 length: 12 residues. CDR3 DNA sequence: TGTGCCAGCAGCTTAACCGGGACTAGCAAGTACTTC. Amino acids: CASSLTGTSKYF.

Here the CDR3 DNA reads TGTGCCAGCAGTGCTCCCGGATCACTATACGAGCAGTACTTC. Its translation is CASSAPGSLYEQYF. This chain uses TRBV25-1 with TRBJ2-7, with no clear D. This CDR3 is 14 amino acids long. Per germline, CDR1 MGHDK and CDR2 SYGVNS. The V gene lost 4 bases and the J gene lost 4 bases, with 14 bases spanning the gap.

This chain joins TRBV6-5 and TRBJ1-5; tentative D call: TRBD1 (5 bases). Germline assignment: CDR1 MNHEY and CDR2 SVGAGI. Trimming cost V 2 bases and J 4 bases, with 9 bases left between them. The CDR3 consists of 14 residues. The CDR3 nucleotides read TGTGCCAGCAGTTACGTGGGACCTAATCAGCCCCAGCATTTT. This codes for CASSYVGPNQPQHF.

The chain joins TRBV7-3 to TRBJ2-2; D is perhaps TRBD2 (6 bases). Germline values: CDR1 SGHTA, CDR2 FQGTGA. V dropped 5 bases and J dropped 5 bases, with 9 bases sitting between them. The CDR3 covers 13 residues. CDR3 loop: CASSLRETGELFF. Written as DNA, the CDR3 is TGTGCCAGCAGCCTCCGGGAGACCGGGGAGCTGTTTTTT. Combining the CDR3 with reference TRBV7-3 and TRBJ2-2 gives the whole variable domain GAGVSQTPSNKVTEKGKYVELRCDPISGHTALYWYRQSLGQGPEFLIYFQGTGAADDSGLPNDRFFAVRPEGSVSTLKIQRTERGDSAVYLCASSLRETGELFFGEGSRLTVL.

This clonotype was picked up a small number of times. The chain joins TRBV20-1 to TRBJ1-6; the D gene is possibly TRBD1 (5 bases). The CDR3 extends over 15 amino acids. V was shortened by 3 bases and J by 7 bases, with 16 bases between the two germline ends. Per germline, CDR1 DFQATT and CDR2 SNEGSKA (reference sequence). The CDR3 loop reads CSARTVTLFNSPLHF. CDR3 sequence (DNA): TGCAGTGCTAGGACAGTTACCCTCTTCAATTCACCCCTCCACTTT.